This paragraph reports one T cell receptor beta chain. Its antigen is not known. The second PCR ran about 6 to 12 cycles with a sample-barcoded 5' primer and J-beta primers. From the 5' RACE reads, TCRdb called clonotypes with MiXCR, one entry per CDR3 protein. Altogether around 1,000,000 distinct CDR3 sequences are present, approximately 25% being singletons, with the ten largest covering around 0.75%. The sample is drawn from a study of blood T cells in healthy people across ages. The germline gives CDR1 KGHDR, CDR2 SFDVKD. The CDR3 is made up of 20 amino acids. Notes on the study in general: Older individuals had lower TCR beta diversity per million T cells (the decline was roughly linear).

Another study also made use of these data, one on T cells of mothers and their children. That work contributes: Sequencing returned over 9 million TCR beta CDR3 reads per mother and some 3 million per child.

This chain links TRBV24-1 with TRBJ2-7, with 14 nucleotides matching TRBD2. The J call may be mistaken, given a closer DNA end match to TRBJ2-1. This TCR came from a girl aged 2-15 years in good health. The sample consisted of blood. The DNA of the CDR3 is TGTGCCACCAGTGGCCCGGGACTAGCGGGAGTATTTCGTTTCGACAATGAGCAGTTCTTC. Translated: CATSGPGLAGVFRFDNEQFF.